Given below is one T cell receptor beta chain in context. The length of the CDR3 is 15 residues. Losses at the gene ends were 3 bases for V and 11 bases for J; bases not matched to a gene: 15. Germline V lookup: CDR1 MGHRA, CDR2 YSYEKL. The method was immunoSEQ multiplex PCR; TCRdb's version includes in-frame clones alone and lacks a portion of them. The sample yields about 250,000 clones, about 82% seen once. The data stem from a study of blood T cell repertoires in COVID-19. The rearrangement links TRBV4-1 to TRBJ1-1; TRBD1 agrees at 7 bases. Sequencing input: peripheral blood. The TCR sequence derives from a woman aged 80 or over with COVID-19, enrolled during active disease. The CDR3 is CASSHSRQGGLTAFF. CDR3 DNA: TGCGCCAGCAGCCACTCCAGACAGGGCGGCCTCACGGCTTTCTTT.